This TCR beta chain was obtained from a study of cytomegalovirus exposure and HLA in healthy donors. Study-wide results and limits: Earlier findings revealed that most TCR beta V segments proved productive either about 90% or about 30% of the time. Later analysis showed most CMV-associated TCR beta chains appearing HLA-restricted. Several V segments, TRBV6-2 and TRBV6-3 among them, could not be told apart and were dropped. An ancestry cluster, one associated with Asian ancestry, reportedly showed fewer N-insertions than the approximately 700-donor mean in a later analysis.

This clone was found once. Its antigen is as yet unknown. 13 Jbeta primers and 60 Vbeta primers were used for the PCR. Some clones are missing from TCRdb's copy, which holds only in-frame ones; the method was immunoSEQ multiplex PCR. The data hold under 150,000 clones, with approximately 75% observed a single time. Trimming stripped 6 bases from V and 5 bases from J, with 17 bases between. From germline, CDR1 is LNHDA and CDR2 SQIVND (reference sequence). The CDR3 is made up of 16 amino acids. The chain links TRBV19 to TRBJ1-6; maybe TRBD1 (6 bases). The TCR originated in a man over 45 in good health and CMV-seropositive. The sequenced material came from PBMCs. The CDR3 sequence is CASRPQGRGDNSPLHF. CDR3 bases: TGTGCCAGTAGGCCACAGGGCCGGGGGGATAATTCACCCCTCCACTTT.